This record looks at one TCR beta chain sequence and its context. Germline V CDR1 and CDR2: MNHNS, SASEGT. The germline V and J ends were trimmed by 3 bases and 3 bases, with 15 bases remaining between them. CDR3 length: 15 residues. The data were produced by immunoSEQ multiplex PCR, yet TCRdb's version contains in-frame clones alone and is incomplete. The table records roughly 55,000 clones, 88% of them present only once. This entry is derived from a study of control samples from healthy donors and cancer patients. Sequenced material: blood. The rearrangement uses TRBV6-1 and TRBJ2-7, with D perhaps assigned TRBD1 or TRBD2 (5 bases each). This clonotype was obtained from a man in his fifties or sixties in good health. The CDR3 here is CASSEGPTNLYEQYF. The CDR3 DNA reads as TGTGCCAGCAGTGAGGGACCGACGAACCTCTACGAGCAGTACTTC.